The 2 T cell receptor beta chains given below trace back to one sample, sequenced in a study of T-cell memory formation after mild COVID-19. TCRdb reanalysed the 5' RACE reads using MiXCR and keeps one entry per CDR3 protein. The data contain hundreds of thousands of distinct CDR3 sequences, about 23% of them seen just once; the ten biggest clones take up around 12%. The sample comprised PBMCs or a T cell subset sorted from them (not recorded which). The receptors come from an adult woman who had mild COVID-19 (a few samples of this study predate the infection). Cell type and time point are not known.

J is TRBJ1-6 and V is TRBV2; D gene uncertain. Trimming took 2 bases from V and 7 from J, leaving 9 bases between them. Looked up from germline, CDR1 is SNHLY and CDR2 is FYNNEI. The CDR3 is made up of 14 amino acids. CDR3: CASSETVWNSPLHF. CDR3 DNA sequence: TGTGCCAGCAGTGAAACTGTTTGGAATTCACCCCTCCACTTT. The variable domain in full, completed from reference TRBV2 and TRBJ1-6, reads EPEVTQTPSHQVTQMGQEVILRCVPISNHLYFYWYRQILGQKVEFLVSFYNNEISEKSEIFDDQFSVERPDGSNFTLKIRSTKLEDSAMYFCASSETVWNSPLHFGNGTRLTVT.

The table lists this clonotype with a few counts. This chain links TRBV7-2 with TRBJ2-1; weak D call: TRBD2 (6 bases). Germline V gene data show CDR1 as SGHTA and CDR2 as FQGNSA. Trimming removed 4 bases at V and 9 bases at J, with 13 bases between. The CDR3 totals 13 residues. Written as DNA, the CDR3 is TGTGCCAGCAGCTCGATAGGGAGGACTGAGCAGTTCTTC. This sequence encodes CASSSIGRTEQFF.